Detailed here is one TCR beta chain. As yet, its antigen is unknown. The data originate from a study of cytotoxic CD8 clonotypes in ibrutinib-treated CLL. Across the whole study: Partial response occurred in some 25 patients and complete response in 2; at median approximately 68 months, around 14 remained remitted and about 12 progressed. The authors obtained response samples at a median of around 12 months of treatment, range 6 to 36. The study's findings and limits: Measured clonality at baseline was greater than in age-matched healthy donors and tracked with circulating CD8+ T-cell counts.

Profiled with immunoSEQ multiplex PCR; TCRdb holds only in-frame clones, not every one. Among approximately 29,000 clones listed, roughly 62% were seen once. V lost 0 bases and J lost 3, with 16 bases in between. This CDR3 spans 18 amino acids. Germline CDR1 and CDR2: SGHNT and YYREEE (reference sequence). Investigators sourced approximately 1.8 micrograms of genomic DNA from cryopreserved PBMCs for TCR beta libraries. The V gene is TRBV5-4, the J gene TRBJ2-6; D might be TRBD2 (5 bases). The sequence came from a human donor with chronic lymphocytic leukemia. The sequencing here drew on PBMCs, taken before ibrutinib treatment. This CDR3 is CASSLGLALKGGANVLTF. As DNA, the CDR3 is TGTGCCAGCAGCTTGGGGCTAGCCCTGAAAGGTGGGGCCAACGTCCTGACTTTC.